The rows below give T cell receptor beta chains drawn from one sample of a study of regulatory T cells in long-lasting Graves disease. Using its own MiXCR run on the multiplex PCR reads, TCRdb lists one record per CDR3 protein. The data show 400,000 to 550,000 distinct CDR3 sequences, about 15% seen once. In addition, the sample was reused for a study of T cells in Graves' hyperthyroidism and ophthalmopathy.

Here the sequenced sample was peripheral blood mononuclear cells (PBMCs), taken at new diagnosis, from a patient treated with antithyroid drugs. The receptor set was obtained from a woman under 40 with Graves disease. The CDR3 runs from the conserved cysteine through the conserved F or W. The order of the fields is clone size, V gene, D gene, J gene, CDR3 protein, CDR3 DNA. The D gene is left open where the match is weak. Where a row states a size, it is once, few, many or the class of an expanded clone; other rows omit it.

many,TRBV12-3/TRBV12-4,.,TRBJ2-7,CASSFDRLEQYF,TGTGCCAGCAGTTTTGACAGGCTCGAGCAGTACTTC
many,TRBV14,TRBD2,TRBJ2-3,CASSPGLAGATSRTDTQYF,TGTGCCAGCAGCCCGGGACTAGCGGGAGCGACGTCCAGGACAGATACGCAGTATTTT
few,TRBV10-1,TRBD1,TRBJ2-7,CASSESGTGVYEQYF,TGCGCCAGCAGTGAGTCCGGGACAGGGGTCTACGAGCAGTACTTC
.,TRBV28,.,TRBJ1-2,CASSRTSLYTF,TGTGCCAGCAGCCGTACCTCTCTCTACACCTTC
many,TRBV28,.,TRBJ1-2,CASSPAPQGPGYTF,TGTGCCAGCAGTCCAGCCCCGCAGGGACCTGGCTACACCTTC
.,TRBV5-1,.,TRBJ2-1,CASAGQVRYNEQFF,TGCGCCAGTGCCGGACAAGTCAGATACAATGAGCAGTTCTTC
.,TRBV29-1,.,TRBJ1-1,CSVEHLLMNTEAFF,TGCAGCGTTGAACACCTCCTAATGAACACTGAAGCTTTCTTT
.,TRBV7-3,.,TRBJ2-6,CARSLSGSGANVLTF,TGTGCCCGCAGCTTAAGTGGTTCCGGGGCCAACGTCCTGACTTTC
many,TRBV20-1,.,TRBJ2-7,CSASGGIYEQYF,TGCAGTGCTAGTGGGGGGATCTACGAGCAGTACTTC
many,TRBV6-1,.,TRBJ1-3,CASRRITGRTAAGNTIYF,TGTGCCAGCAGGCGAATTACGGGGAGGACGGCGGCTGGAAACACCATATATTTT
.,TRBV29-1,.,TRBJ2-4,CSVEWGRGAKNIQYF,TGCAGCGTTGAATGGGGACGGGGAGCCAAAAACATTCAGTACTTC
many,TRBV3-1,TRBD1,TRBJ1-5,CASSLGTGHQPQHF,TGTGCCAGCAGCCTCGGGACAGGGCATCAGCCCCAGCATTTT
.,TRBV30,.,TRBJ1-1,CAFQTDTEAFF,TGTGCCTTCCAGACCGACACTGAAGCTTTCTTT
few,TRBV29-1,.,TRBJ2-5,CSVGVGLSTKTQYF,TGCAGCGTCGGGGTTGGGTTGTCTACGAAGACCCAGTACTTC
.,TRBV5-1,TRBD1,TRBJ2-7,CASSRGTGGDEQYF,TGCGCCAGCAGCCGGGGGACAGGGGGAGACGAGCAGTACTTC
.,TRBV5-1,TRBD1,TRBJ1-5,CASSPWTGDNQPQHF,TGCGCCAGCAGCCCGTGGACAGGGGATAATCAGCCCCAGCATTTT
many,TRBV5-1,.,TRBJ2-2,CASSLFAGTNTGELFF,TGCGCCAGCAGCTTGTTCGCGGGGACGAACACCGGGGAGCTGTTTTTT
many,TRBV12-3/TRBV12-4,TRBD2,TRBJ2-7,CASRSSGRATYEQYF,TGTGCCAGCCGATCTAGCGGGAGGGCCACCTACGAGCAGTACTTC
.,TRBV30,.,TRBJ1-1,CAWSFGAGITEAFF,TGTGCCTGGAGTTTCGGCGCAGGTATCACTGAAGCTTTCTTT
.,TRBV24-1,TRBD1,TRBJ1-1,CATSKGGPTFGEAFF,TGTGCCACCAGTAAAGGGGGCCCGACTTTCGGTGAAGCTTTCTTT
many,TRBV6-1,TRBD2,TRBJ2-1,CASSGLAGVGTYNEQFF,TGTGCCAGCAGCGGACTAGCGGGAGTTGGAACCTACAATGAGCAGTTCTTC
.,TRBV20-1,.,TRBJ2-5,CSAEDRIQETQYF,TGCAGTGCTGAGGACCGTATCCAAGAGACCCAGTACTTC
many,TRBV30,TRBD1,TRBJ1-1,CAWSRQGNTEAFF,TGTGCCTGGAGTCGACAGGGGAACACTGAAGCTTTCTTT
many,TRBV6-2/TRBV6-3,.,TRBJ1-1,CASSYMGPNTEAFF,TGTGCCAGCAGTTACATGGGACCAAACACTGAAGCTTTCTTT
.,TRBV19,.,TRBJ1-4,CASRRTDREKLFF,TGTGCCAGTAGAAGGACGGATCGCGAAAAACTGTTTTTT
few,TRBV6-1,TRBD1,TRBJ1-4,CATRTGSEKLFF,TGTGCCACGAGGACAGGGAGTGAAAAACTGTTTTTT
.,TRBV12-3/TRBV12-4,.,TRBJ2-7,CASSPSLGFVNEQYF,TGTGCCAGCAGCCCCAGTCTGGGTTTCGTGAACGAGCAGTACTTC
many,TRBV2,.,TRBJ2-1,CASSVSGPRGEQFF,TGTGCCAGCAGTGTATCGGGCCCCCGGGGAGAGCAGTTCTTC
many,TRBV12-3/TRBV12-4,.,TRBJ2-3,CASSLDKGYSSDTQYF,TGTGCCAGCAGTTTAGATAAAGGCTATTCATCAGATACGCAGTATTTT
many,TRBV20-1,.,TRBJ2-7,CSARPATSYEQYF,TGCAGTGCTAGACCGGCGACCTCCTACGAGCAGTACTTC
.,TRBV6-5,.,TRBJ2-5,CASSYRDSPLKETQYF,TGTGCCAGCAGTTACCGGGACTCCCCCCTTAAAGAGACCCAGTACTTC
.,TRBV11-2,.,TRBJ2-5,CASSSKGGGSGTATRETQYF,TGTGCCAGCAGCTCAAAAGGGGGGGGGTCGGGAACGGCAACCCGAGAGACCCAGTACTTC
many,TRBV20-1,.,TRBJ2-2,CSARWVSGELFF,TGCAGTGCTAGATGGGTGTCCGGGGAGCTGTTTTTT
few,TRBV12-3/TRBV12-4,.,TRBJ1-4,CASSLRDIPEKLFF,TGTGCCAGCAGTCTGCGGGACATACCTGAAAAACTGTTTTTT
few,TRBV6-2/TRBV6-3,TRBD1,TRBJ2-1,CASSPTGGGPYNEQFF,TGTGCCAGCAGTCCAACAGGGGGCGGGCCTTACAATGAGCAGTTCTTC
.,TRBV6-1,.,TRBJ2-7,CANSDAGTGNSYEQYF,TGTGCCAACAGTGACGCCGGGACCGGTAACTCCTACGAGCAGTACTTC
many,TRBV2,TRBD2,TRBJ2-1,CASSEYSGTHNEQFF,TGTGCCAGCAGTGAGTACAGCGGGACCCACAATGAGCAGTTCTTC
.,TRBV4-1,.,TRBJ1-4,CASSQVGGSIDKKLFF,TGCGCCAGCAGCCAAGTGGGGGGGTCGATAGACAAAAAACTGTTTTTT
many,TRBV6-1,TRBD1,TRBJ1-4,CASSTDRGSLFF,TGTGCCAGCAGCACTGACAGGGGTTCACTGTTTTTT
.,TRBV9,TRBD2,TRBJ2-1,CASSGTGTRNNEQFF,TGTGCCAGCAGCGGAACCGGGACTAGAAACAATGAGCAGTTCTTC
few,TRBV5-1,.,TRBJ2-3,CASSPQLVTDTQYF,TGCGCCAGCAGCCCGCAACTAGTCACAGATACGCAGTATTTT
many,TRBV12-3/TRBV12-4,TRBD2,TRBJ2-1,CASSFDGTSFDEQFF,TGTGCCAGCAGTTTCGATGGGACTAGCTTCGATGAGCAGTTCTTC
many,TRBV2,TRBD2,TRBJ2-1,CASSFTGTRPYNEQFF,TGTGCCAGCAGTTTTACGGGGACTAGACCCTACAATGAGCAGTTCTTC
many,TRBV5-8,.,TRBJ1-1,CASSPGWLLNTEAFF,TGTGCCAGCAGCCCTGGATGGCTCCTGAACACTGAAGCTTTCTTT
few,TRBV19,.,TRBJ2-1,CASTPPSPIYNEQFF,TGTGCCAGTACCCCCCCTTCCCCCATCTACAATGAGCAGTTCTTC
many,TRBV11-2,.,TRBJ1-1,CASSLGIQNTEAFF,TGTGCCAGCAGCTTGGGGATACAGAACACTGAAGCTTTCTTT
.,TRBV6-2/TRBV6-3,TRBD2,TRBJ2-1,CASSSLVTSSPYNEQFF,TGTGCCAGCAGTTCCCTAGTGACTAGCAGCCCCTACAATGAGCAGTTCTTC
few,TRBV20-1,TRBD2,TRBJ2-6,CSALGTSGNALTF,TGCAGTGCTCTCGGTACTAGCGGGAATGCCCTGACTTTC